The source of this T cell receptor (beta chain) is a study of blood T cell repertoires in COVID-19. Whole-study context: Acute-phase and convalescent COVID-19 samples originated in the United States, Italy and Spain. T cells, B-cell-depleted T cells, or PBMCs provided the cDNA or gDNA that served as material.

Germline V lookup: CDR1 SEHNR, CDR2 FQNEAQ (reference sequence). The CDR3 is 14 residues long. The V gene end was trimmed by 5 bases and the J gene end by 8 bases; junction bases not matched to a gene: 10. Source study methods: Amplification of reference gene primers was used by the study to estimate nucleated cell counts. The table came from immunoSEQ multiplex PCR; TCRdb's copy has only in-frame clones and leaves some out. The DNA was the basis for D and trimming; V, J and clone size are from that table. The table includes some 670,000 clones, about 90% detected once. Input material: peripheral blood. The clonotype was recovered from a woman aged 18-30 years with acute or convalescent COVID-19. This rearrangement joins TRBV7-9 to TRBJ1-2, with TRBD1 matching over 8 bases. The CDR3 here is CASSHQGQGWGYTF. In DNA, the CDR3 is TGTGCCAGCAGCCACCAAGGACAGGGTTGGGGCTACACCTTC.